One and the same sample provided the 30 T cell receptor beta chains below, sequenced in a study of CD8 T cells in ankylosing spondylitis. One entry per CDR3 protein, called by TCRdb with MiXCR from the 5' RACE reads. Here the sample spans 800,000 to 900,000 distinct CDR3 sequences, about 10% being singletons. Which antigens these TCRs recognize remains unknown. Findings of the study overall: Seemingly distinctive of ankylosing spondylitis blood was a TCR beta motif formed by eight highly homologous variants.

The sequencing input was blood, either unsorted or a sorted T cell fraction (not recorded which). The receptors come from a male donor with ankylosing spondylitis.

The chain combines TRBV12-3 or TRBV12-4 with TRBJ2-5, with 9 nucleotides matching TRBD2. The CDR3 has 15 residues. The trim removed 6 bases at V and 5 bases at J, leaving 10 bases unmatched. The CDR3 nucleotides are TGTGCCAGCAGCCCGTGGCGGGAGGGCGTGGAGACCCAGTACTTC. Protein sequence: CASSPWREGVETQYF.

This clonotype showed up just a few times. The chain links TRBV28 to TRBJ2-7; TRBD2 matches at 8 bases. CDR1 is MDHEN, CDR2 SYDVKM, per germline. This CDR3 region has 13 residues. V lost 7 bases and J lost 5; bases outside the gene matches: 7. CDR3 coding DNA: TGTGCCAGCACTCCTCGGGGGGGGCACGAGCAGTACTTC. Protein: CASTPRGGHEQYF. Filled out from reference TRBV28 and TRBJ2-7, the complete variable domain reads DVKVTQSSRYLVKRTGEKVFLECVQDMDHENMFWYRQDPGLGLRLIYFSYDVKMKEKGDIPEGYSVSREKKERFSLILESASTNQTSMYLCASTPRGGHEQYFGPGTRLTVT.

This clonotype has a count of ten or more. The rearrangement joins TRBV12-3 or TRBV12-4 to TRBJ1-1, with D possibly TRBD1 on 6 matching bases. The CDR3 spans 14 residues. V dropped 3 bases and J dropped 4 bases, with 12 bases sitting between them. CDR3 residues: CASSFLGAVTEAFF. In nucleotides, the CDR3 is TGTGCCAGCAGTTTCTTGGGGGCTGTCACTGAAGCTTTCTTT.

The CDR3 DNA sequence: TGTGCCAGCAGTGTTGGGACAGGGAGTCGCTACACCTTC. Its translation: CASSVGTGSRYTF. The V call is TRBV25-1, the J call TRBJ1-2, with 9 bases aligning to TRBD1. The CDR3 contains 13 residues. The trim removed 4 bases at V and 9 bases at J, leaving 6 bases unmatched. The germline V gene has CDR1 MGHDK and CDR2 SYGVNS.

The chain carries TRBV7-2 and TRBJ1-4; 8 bases map to TRBD1. Trimming cost V 6 bases and J 6 bases; bases outside gene matches: 9. The CDR3 spans 15 residues. Per germline, CDR1 SGHTA and CDR2 FQGNSA. CDR3 sequence (DNA): TGTGCCAGCAGATTACAGGGGACAGGAGATGAAAAACTGTTTTTT. Residues: CASRLQGTGDEKLFF. The full variable domain, in which reference TRBV7-2 and TRBJ1-4 provide the parts outside the CDR3, is GAGVSQSPSNKVTEKGKDVELRCDPISGHTALYWYRQSLGQGLEFLIYFQGNSAPDKSGLPSDRFSAERTGGSVSTLTIQRTQQEDSAVYLCASRLQGTGDEKLFFGSGTQLSVL.

The rearrangement links TRBV20-1 to TRBJ1-1; 7 nucleotides align to TRBD1. With 5 bases clipped from V and 11 bases from J, the junction kept 8 bases outside the gene matches. This CDR3 region has 11 residues. Germline lookup yields CDR1 DFQATT and CDR2 SNEGSKA (reference sequence). The CDR3 DNA follows: TGCAGTGCTGACGGACAGGTCGGCGCTTTCTTT. Translating gives CSADGQVGAFF.

This chain links TRBV7-2 with TRBJ1-6; 7 bases match TRBD1. V trimming: 1 base; J trimming: 7 bases; junction bases outside the gene matches: 4. The CDR3 runs 15 residues. Per the germline V gene, CDR1 is SGHTA and CDR2 is FQGNSA. DNA of the CDR3: TGTGCCAGCAGCTTAGAGGGGACAGCGAATTCACCCCTCCACTTT. Protein product: CASSLEGTANSPLHF.

This chain links TRBV7-2 with TRBJ2-7; the D gene is possibly TRBD1 (6 bases). CDR1 SGHTA and CDR2 FQGNSA come from the germline V gene. This CDR3 region has 15 residues. Trimming shortened V by 1 base and J by 6 bases, and 16 bases separated the two germline ends. The CDR3 region is CASSLERTANFEQYF. Here the CDR3 DNA reads TGTGCCAGCAGCTTAGAGAGGACAGCCAACTTCGAGCAGTACTTC.

A few counts support this clonotype. The genes are TRBV5-5 and TRBJ2-1, with D uncertain. CDR1 is SGHKS and CDR2 is YYEKEE in the germline V gene (reference sequence). This CDR3 is built from 16 residues. V was shortened by 4 bases and J by 0 bases, with 14 bases between the two germline ends. CDR3 sequence reads: CASSPGVESSYNEQFF. The DNA for the CDR3 is TGTGCCAGCAGCCCTGGGGTGGAGAGCTCCTACAATGAGCAGTTCTTC.

This clonotype was observed a handful of times. This chain uses TRBV10-3 with TRBJ2-1, with TRBD1 identical over 7 bases. Germline-derived CDR1 and CDR2 are ENHRY and SYGVKD. The CDR3 totals 13 residues. J lost 5 bases, V lost 8 bases, and 6 bases had no gene match. CDR3 sequence reads: CAIGGQPNNEQFF. The CDR3 DNA is TGTGCCATCGGGGGACAGCCGAACAATGAGCAGTTCTTC.

This clonotype occurred a few times. One end of the junction varies from germline; a read error may be responsible. V and J are TRBV20-1 and TRBJ1-5; D remains ambiguous. Per germline, CDR1 DFQATT and CDR2 SNEGSKA (reference sequence). CDR3 length: 12 amino acids. CDR3 region: CSARGKWQPQHF. As DNA, the CDR3 is TGCAGTGCCAGAGGGAAATGGCAGCCCCAGCATTTT.

The V gene is TRBV28, the J gene TRBJ2-1; a possible D gene is TRBD2 (6 bases). This CDR3 comprises 11 residues. Per germline, CDR1 MDHEN and CDR2 SYDVKM. Trimming removed 9 bases at V and 6 bases at J, with 9 bases between. The CDR3 spells CASAGLNEQFF. CDR3 in DNA: TGTGCCAGTGCGGGACTCAATGAGCAGTTCTTC.

The rearrangement joins TRBV7-2 to TRBJ1-3; the match to TRBD1 covers 9 bases. Germline CDR1 is SGHTA and CDR2 is FQGNSA. CDR3 length: 13 amino acids. J lost 8 bases, V lost 7 bases, and 6 bases had no gene match. CDR3: CASTFDRGDTIYF. The CDR3 region has the DNA TGTGCCAGCACCTTCGACAGGGGGGACACCATATATTTT.

This chain uses TRBV20-1 with TRBJ2-7, with D possibly matching TRBD2 (5 bases). Trimming shortened V by 3 bases and J by 3 bases, and 18 bases separated the two germline ends. There are 15 residues in the CDR3. The germline V gene encodes CDR1 DFQATT and CDR2 SNEGSKA (reference sequence). The CDR3 sequence is CSASNPPSGYYEQYF. In DNA form, the CDR3 reads TGCAGTGCTAGTAACCCCCCAAGCGGATACTACGAGCAGTACTTC.

V usage is TRBV2 and J usage is TRBJ1-6; the D is unclear. This CDR3 is 14 amino acids long. Germline CDR1 reads SNHLY; CDR2 reads FYNNEI. V shed 10 bases and J shed 0 bases, with 10 bases lying between them. The CDR3 nucleotides are TGTGCCACCCGGGTTAGCTCCTATAATTCACCCCTCCACTTT. Translation: CATRVSSYNSPLHF. The full variable domain, completed using reference TRBV2 and TRBJ1-6, is EPEVTQTPSHQVTQMGQEVILRCVPISNHLYFYWYRQILGQKVEFLVSFYNNEISEKSEIFDDQFSVERPDGSNFTLKIRSTKLEDSAMYFCATRVSSYNSPLHFGNGTRLTVT.

This chain connects TRBV6-1 to TRBJ2-5; no clear D. V was trimmed by 4 bases and J by 3 bases, leaving 15 bases between them. This CDR3 spans 15 amino acids. The germline CDR1 and CDR2 sequences are MNHNS and SASEGT. CDR3 residues: CASSGARGLKETQYF. The CDR3 nucleotides read TGTGCCAGCAGTGGGGCCCGAGGATTGAAAGAGACCCAGTACTTC.

The sample holds many counts of this clonotype. The chain combines TRBV29-1 with TRBJ1-5; TRBD1 matches at 9 bases. Germline CDR1 and CDR2: SQVTM and ANQGSEA. This CDR3 contains 13 residues. Losses at the gene ends were 5 bases for V and 2 bases for J; bases not matched to a gene: 1. CDR3 loop: CSVRQGGNQPQHF. The CDR3 region has the DNA TGCAGCGTTAGACAGGGGGGCAATCAGCCCCAGCATTTT.

The J gene is TRBJ1-2, the V gene TRBV24-1, with a tentative D call TRBD1 (5 bases). The CDR3 totals 14 residues. The V gene's germline CDR1 is KGHDR and CDR2 SFDVKD. Trimming removed 3 bases from V and 6 bases from J, with 13 bases in between. The CDR3 loop is CATSDVGRENGYTF. CDR3 sequence (DNA): TGTGCCACCAGTGATGTGGGCAGGGAGAATGGCTACACCTTC.

The chain is built from TRBV7-9 and TRBJ1-3, with a weak D call TRBD1 (6 bases). Between the trimmed V and J ends, which lost 5 bases and 0 bases, there was a span of 14 bases. The CDR3 runs 16 residues. CDR1 and CDR2 from the germline V gene are SEHNR and FQNEAQ (reference sequence). The CDR3 nucleotides read TGTGCCAGCAGCCCCCCGACAGGACGCTCTGGAAACACCATATATTTT. As protein: CASSPPTGRSGNTIYF.

In this sample, this clonotype turned up many times. The rearrangement links TRBV29-1 to TRBJ2-5; unclear D gene. The CDR3 contains 13 residues. The V end lost 7 bases, the J end lost 1 base, and 13 bases lay between the germline ends. From germline, CDR1 is SQVTM and CDR2 ANQGSEA. CDR3: CSAVPGGQETQYF. CDR3 nucleotides: TGCAGCGCCGTACCCGGTGGCCAAGAGACCCAGTACTTC.

This clonotype has only a few counts. Here the CDR3 DNA reads TGTGCCAGCAGCTTAGCAGGGCGTCCGCCCTACGAGCAGTACTTC. Amino acid sequence: CASSLAGRPPYEQYF. The rearrangement links TRBV7-8 to TRBJ2-7; D is uncertain. The length of the CDR3 is 15 residues. V was pared by 0 bases and J by 2 bases, with 11 bases between. From germline, CDR1 is SGHVS and CDR2 FQNEAQ.

This clonotype came up a few times. V gene TRBV5-1 combines with J gene TRBJ2-3, with no clear D. The germline CDR1 and CDR2 sequences are SGHRS and YFSETQ. The V and J ends lost 4 bases and 3 bases respectively, with 6 bases between them. This CDR3 comprises 12 residues. In nucleotides, the CDR3 is TGCGCCAGCAGCGCGGAGACAGATACGCAGTATTTT. Its translation: CASSAETDTQYF. Based on the CDR3 plus reference TRBV5-1 and TRBJ2-3, the full variable domain is KAGVTQTPRYLIKTRGQQVTLSCSPISGHRSVSWYQQTPGQGLQFLFEYFSETQRNKGNFPGRFSGRQFSNSRSEMNVSTLELGDSALYLCASSAETDTQYFGPGTRLTVL.

The sample holds a few counts of this clonotype. The V gene is TRBV6-5, the J gene TRBJ2-1, with TRBD2 matching over 8 bases. This CDR3 has 13 amino acids. The V gene end was trimmed by 4 bases and the J gene end by 12 bases; junction bases not matched to a gene: 8. CDR1 is MNHEY, CDR2 SVGAGI, per germline. The CDR3 region has the DNA TGTGCCAGCAGTTCCCCCGCTAGCGGGTTGCAGTTCTTC. This encodes CASSSPASGLQFF.

The V and J genes are TRBV4-2 and TRBJ1-1, with 9 bases aligning to TRBD1. CDR1 LGHNA and CDR2 YNFKEQ come from the germline V gene. The CDR3 is made up of 15 amino acids. V shed 6 bases, J shed 2 bases, and the junction held 7 bases outside the gene matches. The DNA of the CDR3 is TGTGCCAGCAGTCCTTCGACAGGGGGAAACACTGAAGCTTTCTTT. This gives the protein CASSPSTGGNTEAFF.

This chain links TRBV11-3 with TRBJ2-2, with a weak D call TRBD1 (5 bases). The V gene lost 2 bases and the J gene lost 6 bases, with 10 bases spanning the gap. The CDR3 has 14 residues. Germline assignment: CDR1 SGHNT and CDR2 YENEEA. In nucleotides, the CDR3 is TGTGCCAGCAGCTTACAGGGTGATGCCGGGGAGCTGTTTTTT. It is translated as CASSLQGDAGELFF.

This clonotype was found a few times. This chain joins TRBV5-1 and TRBJ2-5, with D possibly being TRBD1 or TRBD2 (5 bases each). V was clipped by 4 bases and J by 3 bases, with 13 bases between them. Germline CDR1 reads SGHRS; CDR2 reads YFSETQ. The CDR3 spans 14 residues. CDR3 nucleotide sequence: TGCGCCAGCAGCCCGGCCGGGACCGAAGAGACCCAGTACTTC. This encodes CASSPAGTEETQYF. The full variable domain, its missing parts supplied by reference TRBV5-1 and TRBJ2-5, is KAGVTQTPRYLIKTRGQQVTLSCSPISGHRSVSWYQQTPGQGLQFLFEYFSETQRNKGNFPGRFSGRQFSNSRSEMNVSTLELGDSALYLCASSPAGTEETQYFGPGTRLLVL.

The chain has TRBV13 and TRBJ2-7, with D perhaps being TRBD1 or TRBD2 (5 bases each). Per germline, CDR1 PRHDT and CDR2 FYEKMQ (reference sequence). The CDR3 contains 13 residues. Trimming cost V 1 base and J 7 bases, with 11 bases left between them. The CDR3 DNA reads as TGTGCCAGCAGCTTAGACCGGGGCGTGGAGCAGTACTTC. Amino acids: CASSLDRGVEQYF. Using reference TRBV13 and TRBJ2-7 for the parts outside the CDR3, the full variable domain is AAGVIQSPRHLIKEKRETATLKCYPIPRHDTVYWYQQGPGQDPQFLISFYEKMQSDKGSIPDRFSAQQFSDYHSELNMSSLELGDSALYFCASSLDRGVEQYFGPGTRLTVT.

This clonotype has just a few counts. The V and J genes are TRBV7-9 and TRBJ1-5; D ambiguous. The CDR3 has 12 amino acids. V dropped 5 bases and J dropped 9 bases, with 11 bases sitting between them. Per the germline V gene, CDR1 is SEHNR and CDR2 is FQNEAQ (reference sequence). CDR3 DNA sequence: TGTGCCAGCAGCCCCGTTCTGGGGCCCCAGCATTTT. Translation gives CASSPVLGPQHF.

The table lists this clonotype with many counts. The chain employs TRBV2 and TRBJ1-1, with D unresolved. The germline V and J ends were trimmed by 0 bases and 13 bases, with 0 bases remaining between them. Germline V gives CDR1 SNHLY, CDR2 FYNNEI. The CDR3 totals 8 residues. The CDR3 region is CASSEAFF. As DNA, the CDR3 is TGTGCCAGCAGTGAAGCTTTCTTT.

Only a few counts were recorded for this clonotype. The chain carries TRBV6-2 or TRBV6-3 and TRBJ2-1, with TRBD2 matching 7 bases. The CDR3 is 14 amino acids. After removal of 8 bases from V and 6 bases from J, the junction contained 10 bases not matched to a gene. The germline V gene has CDR1 MNHEY and CDR2 SVGEGT. This CDR3 is CASARTRVSNEQFF. The CDR3 DNA follows: TGTGCCAGCGCTCGGACTAGGGTTAGCAATGAGCAGTTCTTC.